This entry lists 23 T cell receptor beta chains sequenced from one sample in a study of radiation and T cells in renal cell carcinoma. Described treatment: 15 Gy SBRT to primary tumor, nephrectomy 4 weeks later. Using immunoSEQ multiplex PCR, the repertoire was profiled, and TCRdb retains in-frame clones only, with some absent. The table has almost 20,000 clones, less than 70% seen once; the top ten hold about an eighth. Sequences were derived from tumor tissue, sampled from a patient whose treatment included radiotherapy and nephrectomy. The receptors originated from a woman aged 70 to 79 with renal cell carcinoma.

In its sample, this clone was seen a few times. The J gene is TRBJ2-2, the V gene TRBV4-2; D is uncertain. Trimming stripped 4 bases from V and 2 bases from J, with 11 bases between. CDR1 is LGHNA and CDR2 is YNFKEQ in the germline V gene. This CDR3 spans 15 amino acids. CDR3 region: CASSRGDGNTGELFF. CDR3 nucleotides: TGTGCCAGCAGCCGAGGCGACGGAAACACCGGGGAGCTGTTTTTT.

The chain is built from TRBV11-3 and TRBJ2-5; weak D call: TRBD2 (5 bases). Between the trimmed V and J ends, which lost 0 bases and 5 bases, there was a span of 13 bases. In germline, CDR1 is SGHNT, CDR2 YENEEA. This CDR3 is 15 amino acids long. CDR3 sequence reads: CASSLDLGGSETQYF. CDR3 bases: TGTGCCAGCAGCTTAGACCTAGGAGGATCGGAGACCCAGTACTTC.

In nucleotides, the CDR3 is TGTGCCAGCAGCTCCCCCGGACGGGAGCAGTACTTC. It codes for CASSSPGREQYF. The V and J genes are TRBV11-3 and TRBJ2-7, with D unclear. The CDR3 runs 12 residues. V lost 4 bases and J 7 bases, leaving 11 bases between the germline ends. Germline V CDR1 and CDR2: SGHNT, YENEEA. Looking up the rest from reference TRBV11-3 and TRBJ2-7 gives the full variable domain: EAGVVQSPRYKIIEKKQPVAFWCNPISGHNTLYWYLQNLGQGPELLIRYENEEAVDDSQLPKDRFSAERLKGVDSTLKIQPAELGDSAVYLCASSSPGREQYFGPGTRLTVT.

The genes are TRBV6-1 and TRBJ1-2, with TRBD1 as a possible D gene (6 bases). This CDR3 region has 16 residues. The germline V gene has CDR1 MNHNS and CDR2 SASEGT. Trimming took off 1 base at V and 1 base at J, with 13 bases between the two ends. This CDR3 reads CASSEGWGADNYGYTF. CDR3 nucleotides: TGTGCCAGCAGTGAAGGATGGGGGGCGGATAACTATGGCTACACCTTC.

This chain uses TRBV4-3 with TRBJ2-7; TRBD1 matches 7 bases. CDR1 is LGHNA, CDR2 YSLEER, per germline. The CDR3 has 15 amino acids. The junction had 6 bases not matched to a gene; V was cut back by 1 base and J by 3 bases. CDR3 residues: CASSQATTGHYEQYF. CDR3 sequence (DNA): TGCGCCAGCAGCCAAGCCACGACAGGGCACTACGAGCAGTACTTC.

V is TRBV29-1 and J is TRBJ2-1; the D gene is possibly TRBD2 (6 bases). V gave up 2 bases and J gave up 5 bases, with 16 bases separating them. Per germline, CDR1 SQVTM and CDR2 ANQGSEA. The CDR3 totals 15 residues. This CDR3 is CSVEPPGGMHNEQFF. CDR3 nucleotide sequence: TGCAGCGTTGAACCCCCAGGAGGGATGCACAATGAGCAGTTCTTC.

The V call is TRBV7-9, the J call TRBJ2-1; 9 bases are a match to TRBD2. V trimming: 1 base; J trimming: 7 bases; junction bases outside the gene matches: 11. The CDR3 is made up of 17 amino acids. Germline V lookup: CDR1 SEHNR, CDR2 FQNEAQ (reference sequence). CDR3 DNA: TGTGCCAGCAGCTTAGGGGGCTGGGCTAGCGGGGTGAATGAGCAGTTCTTC. Residues: CASSLGGWASGVNEQFF.

This clone came up a few times. The CDR3 spells CASSQEGAPSPYTF. The CDR3 DNA is TGTGCCAGCAGCCAAGAGGGTGCGCCCTCCCCCTACACCTTC. This rearrangement joins TRBV4-2 to TRBJ1-2, with D hard to call. From germline, CDR1 is LGHNA and CDR2 YNFKEQ. The CDR3 has 14 amino acids. Trimming left V 0 bases short and J 10 bases short, with 15 bases between.

The rearrangement uses TRBV7-2 and TRBJ1-2; D may be TRBD1 (6 bases). The germline gives CDR1 SGHTA, CDR2 FQGNSA. The V gene lost 8 bases and the J gene lost 5 bases, with 15 bases spanning the gap. This CDR3 is built from 13 residues. The CDR3 DNA is TGTGCCAGCGGGGTCGGGGGGCTGTATGGCTACACCTTC. Amino acid sequence: CASGVGGLYGYTF.

The J gene is TRBJ1-5, the V gene TRBV2, with TRBD1 matching over 8 bases. Per the germline V gene, CDR1 is SNHLY and CDR2 is FYNNEI. The CDR3 spans 14 residues. V dropped 6 bases and J dropped 6; count of bases not matched to a gene: 7. The CDR3 DNA sequence: TGTGCCAGCAGCGGGACAGGTTTTGGTCAGCCCCAGCATTTT. Its protein is CASSGTGFGQPQHF.

The chain has TRBV7-2 and TRBJ2-7; TRBD2 matches at 8 bases. V gave up 4 bases and J gave up 2 bases; unmatched junction bases: 4. CDR1 and CDR2 (germline): SGHTA, FQGNSA. This CDR3 has 14 residues. As DNA, the CDR3 is TGTGCCAGCAGCTCTAGCGGGTCGACCTACGAGCAGTACTTC. Its protein product is CASSSSGSTYEQYF.

This clone turned up a few times. The chain carries TRBV7-2 and TRBJ2-5, with 11 bases aligning to TRBD2. The V and J ends lost 5 bases and 5 bases, in that order; junction bases with no gene match: 10. CDR1 SGHTA and CDR2 FQGNSA come from the germline V gene. The CDR3 is made up of 16 amino acids. CDR3 in amino acids: CASSTPVAGGWETQYF. CDR3 DNA sequence: TGTGCCAGCAGCACCCCAGTAGCGGGGGGGTGGGAGACCCAGTACTTC.

The chain links TRBV5-4 to TRBJ2-1; D perhaps matches TRBD1 (5 bases). CDR3 size: 13 residues. The V end lost 5 bases, the J end lost 5 bases, and 11 bases lay between the germline ends. The germline V gene has CDR1 SGHNT and CDR2 YYREEE (reference sequence). This CDR3 reads CASRADSHNEQFF. The CDR3 DNA reads as TGTGCCAGCAGAGCCGACAGCCACAATGAGCAGTTCTTC.

The rearrangement links TRBV5-1 to TRBJ1-1; a weak D match, TRBD1 (6 bases). V was clipped by 5 bases and J by 6 bases, with 14 bases between them. The CDR3 is 13 amino acids. Germline V gives CDR1 SGHRS, CDR2 YFSETQ. The CDR3 reads CASRTTEGAEAFF. For the CDR3, the DNA is TGCGCCAGCAGGACAACGGAGGGGGCTGAAGCTTTCTTT. The full variable domain, in which reference TRBV5-1 and TRBJ1-1 provide the parts outside the CDR3, is KAGVTQTPRYLIKTRGQQVTLSCSPISGHRSVSWYQQTPGQGLQFLFEYFSETQRNKGNFPGRFSGRQFSNSRSEMNVSTLELGDSALYLCASRTTEGAEAFFGQGTRLTVV.

Written as DNA, the CDR3 is TGTGCCAGCAGCCTTGCTACTAGCGGGGACCCCACAGATACGCAGTATTTT. It is translated as CASSLATSGDPTDTQYF. The chain is built from TRBV5-6 and TRBJ2-3; TRBD2 matches at 10 bases. The CDR3 spans 17 residues. Germline CDR1 is SGHDT and CDR2 is YYEEEE. The V gene end was trimmed by 4 bases and the J gene end by 2 bases; junction bases not matched to a gene: 10.

This clone was seen a single time. This chain links TRBV6-5 with TRBJ2-3, with 8 bases matching TRBD1. Unmatched junction bases numbered 3, after V lost 5 bases and J lost 11 bases. The CDR3 contains 11 residues. Germline loops: CDR1 MNHEY, CDR2 SVGAGI. This CDR3 reads CASSTGGKQYF. The DNA for the CDR3 is TGTGCCAGCAGTACAGGGGGGAAGCAGTATTTT.

The chain couples TRBV7-8 to TRBJ2-3; D remains unclear. Trimming stripped 1 base from V and 1 base from J, with 9 bases between. Germline assignment: CDR1 SGHVS and CDR2 FQNEAQ. This CDR3 has 15 residues. The chain's CDR3 is CASSLVASRTDTQYF. CDR3 sequence (DNA): TGTGCCAGCAGCTTAGTCGCCAGCCGCACAGATACGCAGTATTTT.

The table lists this clone with a count of one. The chain links TRBV6-1 to TRBJ1-1, with D hard to call. Per the germline V gene, CDR1 is MNHNS and CDR2 is SASEGT. The CDR3 has 14 amino acids. V lost 7 bases, J lost 2 bases, and 14 bases lay in between. In DNA form, the CDR3 reads TGTGCCAGCATCATAAACCCAGCCAACACTGAAGCTTTCTTT. The encoded protein is CASIINPANTEAFF.

V and J are TRBV6-4 and TRBJ2-1, with 8 bases fitting TRBD2. The V segment lost 2 bases and the J segment 8 bases; nucleotides outside the gene matches: 8. CDR1 and CDR2 (germline): MRHNA, SNTAGT. The CDR3 consists of 15 residues. CDR3 in amino acids: CASSDEAGGQHEQFF. CDR3 in DNA: TGTGCCAGCAGTGACGAGGCGGGGGGCCAGCATGAGCAGTTCTTC.

The chain is built from TRBV2 and TRBJ2-1; D call uncertain. Deletions cut 2 bases from V and 9 bases from J, with 5 bases between. The CDR3 contains 11 residues. Germline CDR1 and CDR2: SNHLY and FYNNEI. The CDR3 DNA follows: TGTGCCAGCAGTGAAAAGTTTGAGCAGTTCTTC. It yields the protein CASSEKFEQFF.

The chain joins TRBV28 to TRBJ2-5; D ambiguous. V was clipped by 2 bases and J by 5 bases, with 18 bases between them. There are 16 residues in the CDR3. In germline, CDR1 is MDHEN, CDR2 SYDVKM. CDR3 DNA sequence: TGTGCCAGCAGTTTACTGGCACAACAATGGTGGGAGACCCAGTACTTC. Translated: CASSLLAQQWWETQYF.

Only a few counts were recorded for this clone. The chain is built from TRBV6-6 and TRBJ1-2; 9 nucleotides line up with TRBD1. The V and J ends lost 7 bases and 6 bases, in that order; junction bases with no gene match: 9. From germline, CDR1 is MNHNY and CDR2 SVGAGI (reference sequence). The CDR3 runs 14 residues. CDR3 protein: CASTQTGGADGYTF. The CDR3 region has the DNA TGTGCCAGCACCCAAACAGGGGGCGCGGATGGCTACACCTTC.

The CDR3 loop reads CATSRTLYSSYNEQFF. CDR3 nucleotides: TGTGCCACCAGCAGAACCCTCTATAGCTCCTACAATGAGCAGTTCTTC. The rearrangement joins TRBV15 to TRBJ2-1; D uncertain. The CDR3 length is 16 residues. Germline-derived CDR1 and CDR2 are LNHNV and YYDKDF (reference sequence). V shed 2 bases and J shed 0 bases, with 11 bases lying between them.